This T cell receptor beta chain comes out of a study of blood T cell repertoires in COVID-19 (dated by TCRdb to 2019 to 2021). Regarding the complete study: Samples covering the acute and convalescent phases of COVID-19 were provided by collaborators in the United States, Italy and Spain. Sample metadata almost always included a de-identified subject ID, COVID-19 status, age in years and sex. Subjects who had been exposed to COVID-19, were actively infected with it, or had recovered from it provided the deeply sampled blood TCRbeta repertoires that made up the dataset. The repertoires were released in a freely available public database intended as a resource for research on the immune response to SARS-CoV-2. Where available, HLA class I and class II types were taken from metadata supplied by the sample provider and were not determined by assay-based typing. The prospective study material was composed of cDNA or gDNA derived from T cells, B-cell-depleted T cells, or PBMCs. The samples were drawn from the first 160 participants of the ongoing ImmuneRACE study and from 1,254 subjects provided by 6 global collaborators. Overall study outcomes, separate from this receptor: Clinical and demographic metadata were provided uncurated, with the amount varying by source and participant.

Comments on this clone: Its antigen is currently not known. Per-base qualities were not stored, and no clone one base away is much larger.

The immunoSEQ Assay, a bias-controlled multiplex PCR, was used to amplify TCRbeta CDR3 regions from genomic DNA. Regarding the original processing steps: Within the assay, amplification of reference gene primers was used to estimate how many nucleated cells each sample contained. To quantify the absolute abundance of each unique TCRbeta CDR3 rearrangement, sequence reads were collapsed and filtered. For each sample, productive Simpson clonality was calculated as the square root of Simpson's diversity index over productive rearrangements. The immuneACCESS repertoire file appears here via TCRdb, limited to in-frame rearrangements. These files lack a portion of the clones; in checked studies, under half of the deficit traces to unresolved V genes, and the cause of the others is not known. V and J calls and clone size are given by that table; D and trimming were obtained from the DNA. This sample comprises approximately 90,000 clones, more than 75% of them detected only once. The leading ten clones occupy approximately 25% of the sample.

Collaborating institutions collected whole blood in K2EDTA tubes following their own protocols. For TCRbeta analysis, collaborators shipped samples as frozen whole blood, isolated PBMCs, or DNA extracted from either of those sample types. Taken from the germline V gene, the CDR1 and CDR2 loops are KGHSH and LQKENI. Germline trimming amounts to 4 bases on V and 15 bases on J, with 12 as the count of junction bases outside the gene matches. Spanning cysteine to phenylalanine, the CDR3 consists of 15 amino acids. The DNA shown is the 45-base CDR3, in frame from base 1. The sequencing sample was made of peripheral blood. The chain couples TRBV18 to TRBJ2-1; 13 central nucleotides agree with TRBD2. The sequence derives from a human donor in a cohort sampled during active COVID-19. This receptor has the CDR3 CASSLGLAGEGRWFF. Read as DNA, the sequence is TGTGCCAGCTCACTCGGACTAGCGGGAGAAGGCCGGTGGTTCTTC.